This passage covers 11 T cell receptor beta chains from one sample sequenced in a study of T cells in Graves' hyperthyroidism and ophthalmopathy. The investigators amplified TCR beta CDR3 regions from RNA transcripts. Using the HTBI primer set, a first-round RT-PCR was run on the TCR CDR3. TCRdb ran MiXCR on the multiplex PCR reads and lists one entry per CDR3 protein. The table has 350,000 to 400,000 distinct CDR3 sequences, around 14% seen once; the top ten hold 11%. Sequencing was done on a sample of blood. The receptors originated from a woman between 55 and 75 years old with Graves' hyperthyroidism.

V usage is TRBV24-1 and J usage is TRBJ2-6, with D possibly TRBD1 on 6 matching bases. CDR3 length: 15 amino acids. V was cut by 2 bases and J by 3 bases, with 7 bases left in between. Germline loops: CDR1 KGHDR, CDR2 SFDVKD. The CDR3 protein is CATSDWGRGANVLTF. The CDR3 region has the DNA TGTGCCACCAGTGATTGGGGGCGTGGGGCCAACGTCCTGACTTTC.

Ten or more counts support this clonotype. The chain recombines TRBV11-1 with TRBJ2-3; D is possibly TRBD2 (6 bases). CDR3 length: 13 amino acids. CDR1 SGHAT and CDR2 FQDESV come from the germline V gene (reference sequence). V gave up 5 bases and J gave up 6 bases, with 12 bases separating them. The CDR3 DNA reads as TGTGCCAGCAGCCCGGGACTTTGGGATACGCAGTATTTT. It translates to CASSPGLWDTQYF.

This chain joins TRBV18 and TRBJ2-1; 13 bases align to TRBD2. Trimming removed 3 bases from V and 9 bases from J; junction bases left unmatched: 20. CDR1 is KGHSH and CDR2 is LQKENI in the germline V gene. The CDR3 has 20 amino acids. CDR3 coding DNA: TGTGCCAGCTCACCCGAAAGACCGCGAACTAGCGGGAGGGATTTGGGTGAGCAGTTCTTC. Protein product: CASSPERPRTSGRDLGEQFF.

This clonotype has only a few counts. V and J are TRBV18 and TRBJ2-1; TRBD1 might be the D (5 bases). The CDR3 has 13 amino acids. V was clipped by 3 bases and J by 9 bases, with 12 bases between them. Germline V CDR1 and CDR2: KGHSH, LQKENI. This CDR3 is CASSPGRDGEQFF. The CDR3 coding sequence is TGTGCCAGCTCACCGGGCAGGGATGGTGAGCAGTTCTTC.

This clonotype was seen at least ten times. This chain uses TRBV12-5 with TRBJ1-4; maybe TRBD1 (5 bases). The CDR3 extends over 15 amino acids. Germline assignment: CDR1 LGHNT and CDR2 FRNRAP. V lost 6 bases, J lost 0 bases, and 11 bases lay in between. CDR3 protein: CASGPGGATNEKLFF. The DNA for the CDR3 is TGTGCTAGTGGCCCTGGGGGTGCAACTAATGAAAAACTGTTTTTT.

This clonotype was counted ten times or more. The V and J genes are TRBV24-1 and TRBJ2-3, with D perhaps TRBD2 (5 bases). Germline values: CDR1 KGHDR, CDR2 SFDVKD. Deletions cut 0 bases from V and 2 bases from J, with 8 bases between. This CDR3 is 15 amino acids long. The CDR3 spells CATSDLREITDTQYF. The CDR3 DNA reads as TGTGCCACCAGTGATTTGAGGGAGATCACAGATACGCAGTATTTT.

The rearrangement uses TRBV19 and TRBJ2-2; D may match TRBD1 or TRBD2 (5 bases each). Trimming took off 2 bases at V and 1 base at J, with 14 bases between the two ends. Germline V gene lookup returns CDR1 LNHDA and CDR2 SQIVND (reference sequence). The CDR3 is 17 amino acids. The CDR3 coding sequence is TGTGCCAGTAGTATACGGACCGGGACCAGGAACACCGGGGAGCTGTTTTTT. Its translation is CASSIRTGTRNTGELFF.

This chain links TRBV14 with TRBJ2-7; possible D gene TRBD1, 6 bases. The length of the CDR3 is 12 residues. Trimming pared 4 bases from V and 9 bases from J, leaving 13 bases between. Germline CDR1 SGHDN, CDR2 FVKESK. As DNA, the CDR3 is TGTGCCAGCAGCCCCTTGACAGGACGGCAGTACTTC. This translates into CASSPLTGRQYF. Based on the CDR3 plus reference TRBV14 and TRBJ2-7, the full variable domain is EAGVTQFPSHSVIEKGQTVTLRCDPISGHDNLYWYRRVMGKEIKFLLHFVKESKQDESGMPNNRFLAERTGGTYSTLKVQPAELEDSGVYFCASSPLTGRQYFGPGTRLTVT.

About this clonotype itself: This may come from a read error, since a much larger clone is one base off. The rearrangement links TRBV12-3 or TRBV12-4 to TRBJ2-7; D perhaps matches TRBD2 (6 bases). Between the trimmed V and J ends, which lost 6 bases and 2 bases, there was a span of 14 bases. This CDR3 has 14 amino acids. The CDR3 here is CASRPTSRPYEQYF. The CDR3 DNA reads TGTGCCAGCAGGCCTACTAGCAGACCCTACGAGCAGTACTTC.

V gene TRBV7-3 combines with J gene TRBJ1-6, with unresolved D. This CDR3 region has 14 residues. Germline V gene data show CDR1 as SGHTA and CDR2 as FQGTGA. V was pared by 2 bases and J by 5 bases, with 7 bases between. The CDR3 coding sequence is TGTGCCAGCAGCTTACAGCCCAATAATTCACCCCTCCACTTT. Residues: CASSLQPNNSPLHF.

The J gene is TRBJ2-5, the V gene TRBV3-1; tentatively, D is TRBD2 (5 bases). V lost 1 base and J 5 bases, leaving 14 bases between the germline ends. There are 15 residues in the CDR3. The V gene's germline CDR1 is LGHDT and CDR2 YNNKEL (reference sequence). CDR3 protein: CASSQGGSSGETQYF. The CDR3 DNA sequence: TGTGCCAGCAGCCAAGGAGGATCGTCGGGGGAGACCCAGTACTTC.